The table lists the clone carrying this TCR beta chain with a few counts. The data were produced by immunoSEQ multiplex PCR, yet TCRdb's version contains in-frame clones alone and is incomplete. The table lists roughly 150,000 clones, approximately 78% of them singletons. This sample is drawn from a study of blood T cell repertoires in COVID-19. Sequenced: peripheral blood. The receptor was derived from a man aged 55 to 70 who had recovered from COVID-19.

The CDR3 loop reads CASSLWTSGSETQYF. In DNA, the CDR3 is TGTGCCAGCAGCCTGTGGACTAGCGGGAGTGAGACCCAGTACTTC. The genes are TRBV7-8 and TRBJ2-5, with TRBD2 matching over 13 bases. Germline loops: CDR1 SGHVS, CDR2 FQNEAQ. The V and J ends lost 5 bases and 5 bases, in that order; junction bases with no gene match: 5. The CDR3 loop spans 15 amino acids. Combining the CDR3 with reference TRBV7-8 and TRBJ2-5 gives the whole variable domain GAGVSQSPRYKVAKRGQDVALRCDPISGHVSLFWYQQALGQGPEFLTYFQNEAQLDKSGLPSDRFFAERPEGSVSTLKIQRTQQEDSAVYLCASSLWTSGSETQYFGPGTRLLVL.